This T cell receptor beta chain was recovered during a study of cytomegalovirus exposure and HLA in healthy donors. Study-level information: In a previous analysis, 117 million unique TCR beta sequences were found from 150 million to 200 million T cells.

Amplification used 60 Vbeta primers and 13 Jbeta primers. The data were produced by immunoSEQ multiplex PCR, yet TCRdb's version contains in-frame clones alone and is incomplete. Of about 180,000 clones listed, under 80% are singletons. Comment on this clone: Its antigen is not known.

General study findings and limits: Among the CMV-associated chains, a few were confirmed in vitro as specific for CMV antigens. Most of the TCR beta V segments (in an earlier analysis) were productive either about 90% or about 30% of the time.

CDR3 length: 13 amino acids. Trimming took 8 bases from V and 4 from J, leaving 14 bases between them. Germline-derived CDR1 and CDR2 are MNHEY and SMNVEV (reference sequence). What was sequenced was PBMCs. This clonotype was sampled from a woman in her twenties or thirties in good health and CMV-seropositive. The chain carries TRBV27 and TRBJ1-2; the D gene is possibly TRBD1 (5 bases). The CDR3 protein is CASAAGSGYGYTF. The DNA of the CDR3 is TGTGCCAGCGCGGCAGGGTCTGGCTATGGCTACACCTTC.